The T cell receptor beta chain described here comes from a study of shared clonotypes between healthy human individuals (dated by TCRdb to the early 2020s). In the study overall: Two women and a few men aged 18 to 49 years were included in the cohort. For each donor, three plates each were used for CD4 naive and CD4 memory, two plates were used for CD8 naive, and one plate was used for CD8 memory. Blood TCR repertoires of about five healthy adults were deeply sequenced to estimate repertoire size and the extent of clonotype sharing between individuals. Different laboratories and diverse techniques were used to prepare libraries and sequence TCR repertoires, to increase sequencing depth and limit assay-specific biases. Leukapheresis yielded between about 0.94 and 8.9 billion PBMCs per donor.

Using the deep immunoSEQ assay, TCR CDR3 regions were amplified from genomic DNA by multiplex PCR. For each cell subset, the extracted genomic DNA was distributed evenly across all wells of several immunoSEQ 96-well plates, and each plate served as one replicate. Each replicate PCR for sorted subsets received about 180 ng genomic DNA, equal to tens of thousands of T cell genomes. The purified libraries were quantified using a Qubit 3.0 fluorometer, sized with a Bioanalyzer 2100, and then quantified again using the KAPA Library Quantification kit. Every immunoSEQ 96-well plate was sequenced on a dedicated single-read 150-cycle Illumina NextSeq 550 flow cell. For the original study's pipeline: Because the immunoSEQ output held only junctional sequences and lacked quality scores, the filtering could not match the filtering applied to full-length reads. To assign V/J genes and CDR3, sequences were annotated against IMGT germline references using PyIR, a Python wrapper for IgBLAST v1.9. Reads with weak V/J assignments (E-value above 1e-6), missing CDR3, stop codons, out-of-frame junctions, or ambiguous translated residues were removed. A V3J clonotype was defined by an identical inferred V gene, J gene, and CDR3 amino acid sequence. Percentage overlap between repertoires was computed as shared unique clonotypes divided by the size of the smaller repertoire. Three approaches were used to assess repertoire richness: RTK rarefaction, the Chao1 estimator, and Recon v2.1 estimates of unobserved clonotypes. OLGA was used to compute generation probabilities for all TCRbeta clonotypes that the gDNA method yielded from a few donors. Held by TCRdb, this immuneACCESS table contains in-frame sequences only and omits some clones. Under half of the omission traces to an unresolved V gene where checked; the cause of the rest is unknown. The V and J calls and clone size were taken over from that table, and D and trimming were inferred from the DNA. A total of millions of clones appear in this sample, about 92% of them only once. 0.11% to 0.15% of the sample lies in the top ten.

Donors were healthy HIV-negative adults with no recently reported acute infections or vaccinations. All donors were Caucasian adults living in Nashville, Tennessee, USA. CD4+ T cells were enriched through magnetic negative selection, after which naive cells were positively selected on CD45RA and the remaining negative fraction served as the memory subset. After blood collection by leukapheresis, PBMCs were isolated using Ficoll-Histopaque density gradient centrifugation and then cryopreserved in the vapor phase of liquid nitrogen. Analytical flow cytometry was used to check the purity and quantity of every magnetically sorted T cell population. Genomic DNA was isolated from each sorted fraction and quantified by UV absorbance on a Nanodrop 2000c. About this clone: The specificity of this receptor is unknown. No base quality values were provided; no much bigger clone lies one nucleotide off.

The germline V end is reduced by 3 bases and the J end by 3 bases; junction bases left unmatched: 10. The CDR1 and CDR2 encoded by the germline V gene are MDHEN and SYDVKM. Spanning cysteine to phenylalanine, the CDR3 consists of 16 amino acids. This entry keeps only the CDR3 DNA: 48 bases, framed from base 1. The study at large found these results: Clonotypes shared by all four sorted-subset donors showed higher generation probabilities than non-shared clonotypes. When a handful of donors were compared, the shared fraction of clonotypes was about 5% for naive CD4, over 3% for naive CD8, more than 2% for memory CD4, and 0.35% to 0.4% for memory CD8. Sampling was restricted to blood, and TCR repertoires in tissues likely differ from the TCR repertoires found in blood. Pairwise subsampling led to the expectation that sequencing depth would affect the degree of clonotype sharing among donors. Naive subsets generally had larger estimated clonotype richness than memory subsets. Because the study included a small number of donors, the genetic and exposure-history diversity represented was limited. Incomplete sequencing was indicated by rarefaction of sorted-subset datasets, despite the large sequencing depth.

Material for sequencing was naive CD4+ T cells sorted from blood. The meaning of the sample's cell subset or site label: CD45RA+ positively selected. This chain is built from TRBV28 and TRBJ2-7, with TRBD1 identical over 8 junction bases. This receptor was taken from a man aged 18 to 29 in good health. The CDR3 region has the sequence CASSFSAGGLGYEQYF. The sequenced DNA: TGTGCCAGCAGTTTTTCGGCAGGGGGCCTAGGCTACGAGCAGTACTTC.